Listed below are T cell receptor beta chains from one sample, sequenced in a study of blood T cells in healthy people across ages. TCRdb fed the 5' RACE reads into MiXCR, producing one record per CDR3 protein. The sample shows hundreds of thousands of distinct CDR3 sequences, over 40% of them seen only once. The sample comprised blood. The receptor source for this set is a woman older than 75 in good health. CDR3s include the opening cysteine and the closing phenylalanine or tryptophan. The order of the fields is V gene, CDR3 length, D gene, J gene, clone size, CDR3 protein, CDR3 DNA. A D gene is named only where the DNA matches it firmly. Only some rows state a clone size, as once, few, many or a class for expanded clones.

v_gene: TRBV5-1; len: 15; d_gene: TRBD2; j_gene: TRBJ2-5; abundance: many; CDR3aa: CASSWTTSAQETQYF; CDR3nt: TGCGCCAGCAGCTGGACAACTAGCGCCCAAGAGACCCAGTACTTC
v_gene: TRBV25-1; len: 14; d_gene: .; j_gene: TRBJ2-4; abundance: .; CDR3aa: CASSGYDGKNIQYF; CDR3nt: TGTGCCAGCAGTGGCTATGACGGAAAAAACATTCAGTACTTC
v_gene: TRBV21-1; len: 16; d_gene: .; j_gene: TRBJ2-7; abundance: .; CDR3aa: CASSLIVLAGVLEQYF; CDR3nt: TGTGCCAGCAGCCTCATCGTACTAGCGGGGGTATTAGAGCAGTACTTC
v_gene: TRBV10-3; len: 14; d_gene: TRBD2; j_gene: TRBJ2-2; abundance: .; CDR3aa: CAIKGLAETGELFF; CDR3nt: TGTGCCATCAAGGGACTAGCGGAAACCGGGGAGCTGTTTTTT
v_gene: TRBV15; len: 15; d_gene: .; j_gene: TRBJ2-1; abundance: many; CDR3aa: CATSRDPTGRDEQFF; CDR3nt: TGTGCCACCAGCAGAGATCCGACGGGTCGGGATGAGCAGTTCTTC
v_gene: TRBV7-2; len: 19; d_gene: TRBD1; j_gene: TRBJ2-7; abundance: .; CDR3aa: CASSLKLGTGLIRPYEQYF; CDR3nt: TGTGCCAGCAGCTTAAAGCTTGGGACAGGGCTTATACGGCCCTACGAGCAGTACTTC
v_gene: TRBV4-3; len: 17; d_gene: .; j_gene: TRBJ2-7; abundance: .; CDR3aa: CASSQDPFGSVVGEQYF; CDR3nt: TGCGCCAGCAGCCAAGATCCTTTCGGGAGCGTCGTGGGCGAGCAGTACTTC
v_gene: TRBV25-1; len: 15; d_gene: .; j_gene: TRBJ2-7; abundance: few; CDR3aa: CASSEPGISYNEQYF; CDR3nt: TGTGCCAGCAGTGAACCAGGGATATCCTACAATGAGCAGTACTTC
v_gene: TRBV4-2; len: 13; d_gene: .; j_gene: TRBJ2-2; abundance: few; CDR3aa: CASSQDSPGELFF; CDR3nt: TGTGCCAGCAGCCAAGATAGTCCCGGGGAGCTGTTTTTT
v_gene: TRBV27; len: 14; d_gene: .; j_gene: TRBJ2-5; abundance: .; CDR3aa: CASSLGGHQETQYF; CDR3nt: TGTGCCAGCAGTTTAGGGGGTCACCAAGAGACCCAGTACTTC
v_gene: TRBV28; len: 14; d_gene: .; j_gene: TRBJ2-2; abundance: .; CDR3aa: CASTMGDRTGELFF; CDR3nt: TGTGCCAGCACCATGGGCGACAGAACCGGGGAGCTGTTTTTT
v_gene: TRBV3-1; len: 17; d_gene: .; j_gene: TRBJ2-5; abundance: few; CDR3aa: CASSQGLLRGKYNEQYF; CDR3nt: TGTGCCAGCAGCCAAGGGCTCCTCCGGGGCAAATACAATGAGCAGTACTTC
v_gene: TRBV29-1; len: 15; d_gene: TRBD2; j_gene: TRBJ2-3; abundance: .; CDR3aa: CSVMGLAVSPDTQYF; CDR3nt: TGCAGCGTTATGGGACTAGCGGTTTCCCCCGATACGCAGTATTTT